This TCR beta chain was retrieved from a study of blood T cells in healthy people across ages. Study information: In model experiments, template switching was able to capture about one barcoded beta molecule for every two T cells that were present.

Losses at the gene ends were 2 bases for V and 0 bases for J; bases not matched to a gene: 4. CDR3 size: 15 residues. Comment on this clonotype: No antigen is known for it.

Healthy Russian Caucasian donors spanned ages roughly 6 to 90 years. Study results and limitations: Long-lived donors exceeded aged donors in naive CD4+ cells and diversity.

A second PCR, run for about 7 to 11 cycles, used a sample-barcoded 5' primer plus a J-beta primer mix. MiXCR was run by TCRdb on the 5' RACE reads, yielding one entry per CDR3 protein. The table includes over 1.5 million distinct CDR3 sequences, roughly 52% detected once. Sequenced input: blood. V usage is TRBV12-3 or TRBV12-4 and J usage is TRBJ2-7; TRBD1 aligns across 7 bases. The TCR comes from a woman aged 35 to 49 in good health. CDR3 nucleotide sequence: TGTGCCAGCAGTTTAAGAGGGGGCCTCTCCTACGAGCAGTACTTC. Protein sequence: CASSLRGGLSYEQYF.